Shown below are 8 T cell receptor beta chains from a single sample sequenced in a study of beta chain features in type 1 diabetes. Overall study results and limits: When Type 1 diabetes patients were examined, their TCRB CDR3s proved moderately but significantly shorter in all four CD4+ subsets.

These receptors' antigens are unknown. Expressed TCRB transcripts got sequenced, as all isolated RNA was reverse transcribed. The repertoire was sequenced with immunoSEQ multiplex PCR; TCRdb's copy has only in-frame clones and lacks some. The sample lists 500,000 to 850,000 clones; around 15% were seen once. The material sequenced was naive CD4+ T cells from blood. The source of these receptors is a man between 18 and 29 years old with type 1 diabetes.

The chain carries TRBV29-1 and TRBJ1-2; D is unclear. CDR1 SQVTM and CDR2 ANQGSEA come from the germline V gene. The CDR3 loop spans 11 amino acids. Trimming pared 0 bases from V and 7 bases from J, leaving 6 bases between. CDR3 sequence: CSVEERGGYTF. Written as DNA, the CDR3 is TGCAGCGTTGAAGAACGGGGTGGCTACACCTTC.

The chain links TRBV27 to TRBJ1-5; D remains ambiguous. Germline CDR1 MNHEY, CDR2 SMNVEV (reference sequence). Trimming cost V 3 bases and J 1 base, with 13 bases left between them. The CDR3 is 16 residues long. CDR3 amino acids: CASSLREGSSNQPQHF. In DNA, the CDR3 is TGTGCCAGCAGTTTGCGAGAGGGCTCGAGCAATCAGCCCCAGCATTTT.

The V and J genes are TRBV2 and TRBJ2-6; D remains unclear. The CDR3 is 15 amino acids. From germline, CDR1 is SNHLY and CDR2 FYNNEI. The V end was cut by 4 bases, the J end by 3 bases, with 10 bases between. CDR3 in DNA: TGTGCCAGCAGTGGCTCTAGTGGTGGGGCCAACGTCCTGACTTTC. It translates to CASSGSSGGANVLTF.

The J gene is TRBJ1-5, the V gene TRBV4-3, with D possibly matching TRBD1 (6 bases). The CDR3 consists of 15 residues. Germline CDR1 LGHNA, CDR2 YSLEER. V was shortened by 0 bases and J by 6 bases, with 12 bases between the two germline ends. The CDR3 loop is CASSQEPGRGQPQHF. The CDR3, as DNA: TGCGCCAGCAGCCAAGAGCCGGGCAGGGGTCAGCCCCAGCATTTT.

This clone occurred a few times. The chain combines TRBV2 with TRBJ1-2; D is uncertain. Germline V gene lookup returns CDR1 SNHLY and CDR2 FYNNEI. V lost 5 bases to trimming and J lost 8 bases, with 12 bases between them. The CDR3 is 12 residues long. For the CDR3, the DNA is TGTGCCAGCAGTCCGAGATTTGACGGCTACACCTTC. It translates to CASSPRFDGYTF.

The chain joins TRBV2 to TRBJ1-2; a weak D match, TRBD1 (6 bases). CDR1 is SNHLY, CDR2 FYNNEI, per germline. V was clipped by 3 bases and J by 4 bases, with 12 bases between them. The CDR3 extends over 14 amino acids. The DNA for the CDR3 is TGTGCCAGCAGTGACAGGACAGCGACCTATGGCTACACCTTC. It encodes CASSDRTATYGYTF.

This clone was counted only a few times. The chain couples TRBV27 to TRBJ1-2; no clear D. The V gene lost 2 bases and the J gene lost 2 bases, with 6 bases spanning the gap. CDR3 length equals 13 residues. Germline CDR1 and CDR2: MNHEY and SMNVEV (reference sequence). The CDR3 bases are TGTGCCAGCAGTTTAGGGCTGAACTATGGCTACACCTTC. Translating gives CASSLGLNYGYTF.

The rearrangement uses TRBV7-9 and TRBJ1-1; D gene unclear. V was cut by 7 bases and J by 1 base, with 7 bases left in between. CDR1 and CDR2 (germline): SEHNR, FQNEAQ (reference sequence). This CDR3 is 12 amino acids long. CDR3 sequence: CASKRENTEAFF. The CDR3 DNA is TGTGCCAGCAAGCGGGAGAACACTGAAGCTTTCTTT.